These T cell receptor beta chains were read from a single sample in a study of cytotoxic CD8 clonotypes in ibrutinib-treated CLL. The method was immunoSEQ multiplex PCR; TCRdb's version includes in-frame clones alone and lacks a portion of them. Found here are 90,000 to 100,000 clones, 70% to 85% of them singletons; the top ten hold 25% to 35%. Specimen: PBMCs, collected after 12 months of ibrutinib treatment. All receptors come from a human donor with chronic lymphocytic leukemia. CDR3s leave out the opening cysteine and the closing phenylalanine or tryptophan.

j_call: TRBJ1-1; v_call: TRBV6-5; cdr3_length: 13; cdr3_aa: ASKKGQAMNTEAF
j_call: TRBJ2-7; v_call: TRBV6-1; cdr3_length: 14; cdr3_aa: ASSEAYSRRTYEQY
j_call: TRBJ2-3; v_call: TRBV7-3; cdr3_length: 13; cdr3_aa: ASSLAGGITDTQY
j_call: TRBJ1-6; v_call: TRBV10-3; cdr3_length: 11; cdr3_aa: AISPDKSSPLH
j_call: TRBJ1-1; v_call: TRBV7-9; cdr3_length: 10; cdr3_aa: ASSLEYTEAF
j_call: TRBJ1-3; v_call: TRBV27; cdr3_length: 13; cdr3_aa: ASRPDAASGNTIY
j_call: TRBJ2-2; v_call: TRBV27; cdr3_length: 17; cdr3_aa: ASSPARQGLAGVTGELF
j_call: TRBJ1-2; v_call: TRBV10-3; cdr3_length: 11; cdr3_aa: AISRQANYGYT
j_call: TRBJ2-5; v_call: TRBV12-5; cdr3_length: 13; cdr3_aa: ASGLVQGERETQY
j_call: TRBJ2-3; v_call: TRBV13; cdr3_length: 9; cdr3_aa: ASSPTNTQY
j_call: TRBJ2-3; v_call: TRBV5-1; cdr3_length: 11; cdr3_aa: ASSLGNTDTQY
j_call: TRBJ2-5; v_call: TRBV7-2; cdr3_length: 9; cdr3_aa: ASSAKETQY
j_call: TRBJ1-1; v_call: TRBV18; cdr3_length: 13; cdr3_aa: ASSPPVTGESEAF
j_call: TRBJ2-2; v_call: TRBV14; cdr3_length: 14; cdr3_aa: ASSQAQGIYTGELF
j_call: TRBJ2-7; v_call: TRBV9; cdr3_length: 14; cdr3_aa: ASSPQGSGLSYEQY
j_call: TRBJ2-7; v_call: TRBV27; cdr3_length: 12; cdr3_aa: ASSLSGVSYEQY
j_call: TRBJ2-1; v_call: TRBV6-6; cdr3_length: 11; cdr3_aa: ASGQAPLNEQF
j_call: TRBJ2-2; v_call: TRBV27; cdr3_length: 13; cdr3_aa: ASSSTGASPGELF
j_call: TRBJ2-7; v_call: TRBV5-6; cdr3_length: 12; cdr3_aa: ASSRGQGAYEQY
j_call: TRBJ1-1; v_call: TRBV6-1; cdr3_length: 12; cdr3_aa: ASRGQGSHTEAF
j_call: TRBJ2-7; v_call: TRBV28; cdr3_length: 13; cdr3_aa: ASSFTGQPSYEQY
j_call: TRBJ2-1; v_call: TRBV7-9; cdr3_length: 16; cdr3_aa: ASTIVPGRGGAYNEQF
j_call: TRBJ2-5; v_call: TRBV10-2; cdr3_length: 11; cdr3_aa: ASRRDREETQY
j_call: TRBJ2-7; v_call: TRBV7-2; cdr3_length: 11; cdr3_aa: ASSRPSSYEQY
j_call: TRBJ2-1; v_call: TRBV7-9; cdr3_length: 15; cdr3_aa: ASSLGRTSGKYNEQF
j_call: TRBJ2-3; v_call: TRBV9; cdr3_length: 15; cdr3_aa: ASSVTLTGQGLREQY
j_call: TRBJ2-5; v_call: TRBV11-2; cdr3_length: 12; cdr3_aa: ASSSGQYQETQY
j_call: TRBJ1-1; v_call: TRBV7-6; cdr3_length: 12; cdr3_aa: ASSLGPGATEAF
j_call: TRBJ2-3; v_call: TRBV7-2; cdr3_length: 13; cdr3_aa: ASSLGQGGADTQY
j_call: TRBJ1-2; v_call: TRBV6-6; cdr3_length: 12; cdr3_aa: ASSSATGGDGYT
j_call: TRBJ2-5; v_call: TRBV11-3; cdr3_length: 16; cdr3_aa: ASSTYLTVQGGQETQY
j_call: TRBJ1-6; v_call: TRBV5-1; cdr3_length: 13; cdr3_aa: ASSFAGDGNSPLH
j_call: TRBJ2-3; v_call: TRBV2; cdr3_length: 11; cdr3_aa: ASSYRFTDTQY
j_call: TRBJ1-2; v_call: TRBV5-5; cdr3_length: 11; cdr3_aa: ASSWGSVEGYT
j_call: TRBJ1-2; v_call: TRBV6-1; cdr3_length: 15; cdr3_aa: ASSARDGGIFDYGYT
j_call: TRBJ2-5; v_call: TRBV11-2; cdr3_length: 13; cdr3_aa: ASSLRTAGEETQY
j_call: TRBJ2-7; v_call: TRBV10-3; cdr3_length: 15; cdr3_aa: AISPLFRNSSSYEQY
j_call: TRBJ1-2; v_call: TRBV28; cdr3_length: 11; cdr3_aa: ASSGHRALGYT
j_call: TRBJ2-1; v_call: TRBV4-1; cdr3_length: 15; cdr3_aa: ASSLGGGTETYNEQF
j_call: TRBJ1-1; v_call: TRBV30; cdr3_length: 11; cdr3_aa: AWSARGRTEAF
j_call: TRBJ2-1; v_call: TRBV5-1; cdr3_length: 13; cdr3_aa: ASSWPGDSYNEQF
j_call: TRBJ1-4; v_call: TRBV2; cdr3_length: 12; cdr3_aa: ASIKTATNEKLF
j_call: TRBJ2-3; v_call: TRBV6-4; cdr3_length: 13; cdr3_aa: ASRPTGTNTDTQY